This TCR beta chain was recorded in a study of cytomegalovirus exposure and HLA in healthy donors. PCR was performed using 60 Vbeta and 13 Jbeta primers. Clones were sequenced by immunoSEQ multiplex PCR, and TCRdb holds only the in-frame ones, with some missing. The table lists some 150,000 clones, 60% to 80% of them singletons. The ends lost 0 bases at V and 1 base at J; junction bases unmatched: 6. The CDR3 covers 17 residues. CDR1 is ENHRY and CDR2 is SYGVKD in the germline V gene. Sequencing was done on a sample of PBMCs. The TCR sequence derives from a male donor in good health and CMV-seronegative. This rearrangement joins TRBV10-3 to TRBJ2-1; 7 nucleotides align to TRBD2. CDR3 coding DNA: TGTGCCATCAGTGAGTCTGGGGGGGGTTCGTCCTACAATGAGCAGTTCTTC. Translation: CAISESGGGSSYNEQFF.